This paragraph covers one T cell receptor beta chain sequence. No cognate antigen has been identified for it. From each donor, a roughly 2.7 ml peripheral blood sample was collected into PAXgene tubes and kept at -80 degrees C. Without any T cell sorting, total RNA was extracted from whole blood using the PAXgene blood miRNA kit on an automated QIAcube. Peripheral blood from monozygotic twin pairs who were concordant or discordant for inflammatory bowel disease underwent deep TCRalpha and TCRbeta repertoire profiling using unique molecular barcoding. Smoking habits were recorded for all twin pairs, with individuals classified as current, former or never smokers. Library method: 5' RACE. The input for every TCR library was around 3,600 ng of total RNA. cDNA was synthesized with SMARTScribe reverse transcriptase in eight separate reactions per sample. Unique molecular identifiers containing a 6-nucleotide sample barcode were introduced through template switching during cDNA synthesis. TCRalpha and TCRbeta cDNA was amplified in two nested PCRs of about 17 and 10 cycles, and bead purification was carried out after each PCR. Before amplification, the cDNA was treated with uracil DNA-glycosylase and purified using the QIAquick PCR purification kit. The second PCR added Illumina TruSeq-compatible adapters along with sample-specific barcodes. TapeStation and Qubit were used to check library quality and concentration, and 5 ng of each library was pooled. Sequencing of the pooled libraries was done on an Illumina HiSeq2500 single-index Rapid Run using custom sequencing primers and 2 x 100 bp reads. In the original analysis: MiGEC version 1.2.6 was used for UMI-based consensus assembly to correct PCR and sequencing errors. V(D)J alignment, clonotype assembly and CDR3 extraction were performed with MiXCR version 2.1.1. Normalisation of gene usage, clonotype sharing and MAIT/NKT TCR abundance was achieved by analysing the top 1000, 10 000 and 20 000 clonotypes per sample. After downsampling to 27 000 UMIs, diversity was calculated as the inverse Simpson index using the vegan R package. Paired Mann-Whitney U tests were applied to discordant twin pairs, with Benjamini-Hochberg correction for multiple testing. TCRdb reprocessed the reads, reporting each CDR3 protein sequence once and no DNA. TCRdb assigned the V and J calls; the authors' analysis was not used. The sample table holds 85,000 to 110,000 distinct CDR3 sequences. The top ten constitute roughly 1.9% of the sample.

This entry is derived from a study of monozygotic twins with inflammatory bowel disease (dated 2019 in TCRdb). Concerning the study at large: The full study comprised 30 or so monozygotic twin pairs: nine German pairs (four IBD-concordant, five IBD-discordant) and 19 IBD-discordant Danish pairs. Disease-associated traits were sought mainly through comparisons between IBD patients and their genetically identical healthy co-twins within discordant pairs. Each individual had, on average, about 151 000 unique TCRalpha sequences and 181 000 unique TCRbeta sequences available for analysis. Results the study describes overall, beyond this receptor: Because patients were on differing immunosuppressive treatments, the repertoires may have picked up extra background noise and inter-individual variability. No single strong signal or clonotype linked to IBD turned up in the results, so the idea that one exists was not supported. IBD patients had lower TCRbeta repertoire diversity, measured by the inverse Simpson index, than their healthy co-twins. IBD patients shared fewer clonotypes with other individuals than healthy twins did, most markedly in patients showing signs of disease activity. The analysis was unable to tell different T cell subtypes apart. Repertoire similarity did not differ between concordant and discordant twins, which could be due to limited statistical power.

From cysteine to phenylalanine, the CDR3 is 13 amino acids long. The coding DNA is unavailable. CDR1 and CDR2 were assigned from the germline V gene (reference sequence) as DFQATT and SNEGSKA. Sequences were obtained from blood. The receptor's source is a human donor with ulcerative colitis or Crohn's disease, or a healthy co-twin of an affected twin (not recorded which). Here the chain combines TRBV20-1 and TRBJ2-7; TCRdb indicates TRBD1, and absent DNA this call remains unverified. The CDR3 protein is CSAPSGGNYEQYF.